A single sample is the source of the 16 T cell receptor beta chains below, sequenced in a study of OX40 agonist ivuxolimab in advanced cancers. Profiling relied on immunoSEQ multiplex PCR, and the TCRdb table lists in-frame clones only, not all of them. The repertoire holds fewer than 90,000 clones, with roughly nine tenths as singletons. This specimen consisted of CD4+ or CD8+ T cells sorted from blood, obtained in a trial of the OX40 agonist ivuxolimab. The receptors derive from an adult with an advanced solid tumor such as melanoma, head and neck, liver or kidney cancer.

The chain is built from TRBV19 and TRBJ2-2, with D tentatively TRBD2 (6 bases). The V and J ends lost 2 bases and 3 bases respectively, with 10 bases between them. There are 15 residues in the CDR3. CDR1 and CDR2 from the germline V gene are LNHDA and SQIVND (reference sequence). In DNA form, the CDR3 reads TGTGCCAGTAGTATACAGGGACTCGACACCGGGGAGCTGTTTTTT. Translation gives CASSIQGLDTGELFF.

The V call is TRBV10-2, the J call TRBJ2-1; 11 bases fit TRBD2. Germline V lookup: CDR1 WSHSY, CDR2 SAAADI. Losses at the gene ends were 6 bases for V and 5 bases for J; bases not matched to a gene: 0. The CDR3 spans 13 residues. The CDR3 protein is CASRLAGDNEQFF. The CDR3 DNA sequence: TGCGCCAGCAGACTAGCGGGGGACAATGAGCAGTTCTTC.

The rearrangement joins TRBV2 to TRBJ1-3; the D is unclear. Trimming shortened V by 1 base and J by 4 bases, and 8 bases separated the two germline ends. CDR1 and CDR2 (germline): SNHLY, FYNNEI. This CDR3 is 14 amino acids long. The CDR3 region is CASSEGTVGNTIYF. The CDR3 region has the DNA TGTGCCAGCAGTGAAGGAACAGTAGGAAACACCATATATTTT.

This chain connects TRBV5-6 to TRBJ2-7; 9 bases align to TRBD1. This CDR3 has 14 amino acids. V gave up 4 bases and J gave up 5 bases; unmatched junction bases: 7. Per germline, CDR1 SGHDT and CDR2 YYEEEE. CDR3: CASSPRQGGNEQYF. CDR3 DNA: TGTGCCAGCAGCCCGCGACAGGGGGGGAACGAGCAGTACTTC.

The V call is TRBV4-2, the J call TRBJ2-7; 9 bases fit TRBD1. The CDR3 sequence is 15 residues long. V lost 3 bases to trimming and J lost 1 base; unmatched junction nucleotides: 4. Germline V gives CDR1 LGHNA, CDR2 YNFKEQ. In DNA form, the CDR3 reads TGTGCCAGCAGCCAGCCGGGACAGGGATCCTACGAGCAGTACTTC. Its protein is CASSQPGQGSYEQYF.

This clone was detected a few times. The V and J genes are TRBV2 and TRBJ2-3; 14 bases align to TRBD2. The germline V gene encodes CDR1 SNHLY and CDR2 FYNNEI. The CDR3 length is 15 residues. J gave up 6 bases and V 8 bases, and 7 bases lay outside the gene matches. The CDR3 DNA reads TGTGCCAGCCTTAGACTAGCGGGAGGGAGGGATACGCAGTATTTT. Amino acid sequence: CASLRLAGGRDTQYF.

This clone appeared once. This chain connects TRBV7-2 to TRBJ2-7; 9 positions agree with TRBD1. This CDR3 has 14 residues. Looked up from germline, CDR1 is SGHTA and CDR2 is FQGNSA. V was pared by 11 bases and J by 1 base, with 9 bases of the junction left unmatched. Here the CDR3 reads CAGSGTGNSYEQYF. CDR3 sequence (DNA): TGTGCCGGCTCTGGGACAGGGAATTCCTACGAGCAGTACTTC.

The chain combines TRBV7-2 with TRBJ2-1; 8 bases line up with TRBD2. V gave up 5 bases and J gave up 0 bases; unmatched junction bases: 15. The CDR3 totals 19 residues. Germline-derived CDR1 and CDR2 are SGHTA and FQGNSA. The CDR3 nucleotides are TGTGCCAGCAGCCCCCGGCTAGCGGGTACCGCGAGCTCCTACAATGAGCAGTTCTTC. This encodes CASSPRLAGTASSYNEQFF. Complete variable domain (other parts from reference TRBV7-2 and TRBJ2-1): GAGVSQSPSNKVTEKGKDVELRCDPISGHTALYWYRQSLGQGLEFLIYFQGNSAPDKSGLPSDRFSAERTGGSVSTLTIQRTQQEDSAVYLCASSPRLAGTASSYNEQFFGPGTRLTVL.

J is TRBJ2-7 and V is TRBV28; TRBD2 matches 12 bases. Germline V gene data show CDR1 as MDHEN and CDR2 as SYDVKM. V lost 5 bases, J lost 4 bases, and 6 bases stayed unmatched. CDR3 length equals 15 residues. The CDR3 coding sequence is TGTGCCAGCAGTCCAGGACTAGCGGGAAGTTACGAGCAGTACTTC. Translating gives CASSPGLAGSYEQYF.

This clone came up a few times. The chain couples TRBV6-6 to TRBJ1-2; 9 bases are a match to TRBD1. Germline V CDR1 and CDR2: MNHNY, SVGAGI (reference sequence). The CDR3 has 14 residues. The V and J ends lost 6 bases and 8 bases, in that order; junction bases with no gene match: 10. The CDR3 region has the DNA TGTGCCAGCAGCTCCGGTGGACAGGGGAGAGGCTACACCTTC. Its translation is CASSSGGQGRGYTF.

The chain joins TRBV30 to TRBJ1-4, with a tentative D call TRBD1 (6 bases). Germline V CDR1 and CDR2: GTSNPN, SVGIG (reference sequence). The CDR3 is 12 residues long. V shed 7 bases and J shed 7 bases, with 13 bases lying between them. CDR3 amino acids: CALTGLSEKLFF. The CDR3 DNA follows: TGTGCCTTGACAGGTCTGAGTGAAAAACTGTTTTTT.

V gene TRBV27 combines with J gene TRBJ1-1, with TRBD1 matching 7 bases. The CDR3 runs 13 residues. After removal of 7 bases from V and 4 bases from J, the junction contained 6 bases not matched to a gene. Looked up from germline, CDR1 is MNHEY and CDR2 is SMNVEV (reference sequence). CDR3 in amino acids: CASTSGGGTEAFF. The CDR3 DNA is TGTGCCAGCACCTCAGGGGGGGGCACTGAAGCTTTCTTT.

The chain is built from TRBV6-5 and TRBJ2-5; D might be TRBD2 (5 bases). The germline V and J ends were trimmed by 6 bases and 1 base, with 9 bases remaining between them. The CDR3 runs to 13 residues. From germline, CDR1 is MNHEY and CDR2 SVGAGI. The CDR3 DNA follows: TGTGCCAGCAGCCCCGGGATCCAAGAGACCCAGTACTTC. Protein sequence: CASSPGIQETQYF.

This sequence joins TRBV28 and TRBJ1-2; D uncertain. The length of the CDR3 is 13 residues. Germline-derived CDR1 and CDR2 are MDHEN and SYDVKM. V gave up 6 bases and J gave up 4 bases, with 12 bases separating them. The CDR3 sequence is CASRTHNGYGYTF. The DNA for the CDR3 is TGTGCCAGCAGAACCCACAACGGCTATGGCTACACCTTC.

The rearrangement uses TRBV11-1 and TRBJ2-1; D may correspond to TRBD1 or TRBD2 (5 bases each). The CDR3 is 17 residues long. Trimming removed 0 bases from V and 0 bases from J, with 12 bases in between. The V gene's germline CDR1 is SGHAT and CDR2 FQDESV (reference sequence). CDR3 in amino acids: CASSLAGDASSYNEQFF. For the CDR3, the DNA is TGTGCCAGCAGCTTAGCGGGGGACGCAAGCTCCTACAATGAGCAGTTCTTC.

The chain combines TRBV7-9 with TRBJ2-1, with a weak D call TRBD1 (6 bases). The germline V and J ends were trimmed by 1 base and 10 bases, with 11 bases remaining between them. The V gene's germline CDR1 is SEHNR and CDR2 FQNEAQ (reference sequence). The CDR3 is 13 residues long. The CDR3 bases are TGTGCCAGCAGCTTAGTGGGGGCCAGGGAGCAGTTCTTC. As protein: CASSLVGAREQFF.